The 7 T cell receptor beta chains reported below all come from one sample, sequenced in a study of vaccination and CD4 T cells after COVID-19. Treatment: approximately 9-day PBMC culture with coronavirus spike peptide pools or control peptides (ViraFEST assay). The study sequenced cultured CD4+ T cell DNA using the Oncomine TCR Beta short-read assay. Via MiXCR, TCRdb re-called the PCR reads, giving one row per CDR3 protein. The table lists several thousand distinct CDR3 sequences, just under 65% of them singletons. Antigen specificity for these receptors is unknown. Sequencing input: CD4+ T cells from blood, cultured in vitro. All receptors derive from a human donor who had recovered from COVID-19.

The V call is TRBV6-1, the J call TRBJ2-5, with 8 nucleotides matching TRBD1. Germline-derived CDR1 and CDR2 are MNHNS and SASEGT. The CDR3 consists of 15 residues. The V and J ends lost 8 bases and 5 bases, in that order; junction bases with no gene match: 13. This chain's CDR3 is CASGGLQGARETQYF. CDR3 nucleotides: TGTGCCAGCGGGGGTTTGCAGGGGGCAAGGGAGACCCAGTACTTC.

The chain couples TRBV29-1 to TRBJ1-1; the match to TRBD1 covers 9 bases. Germline V CDR1 and CDR2: SQVTM, ANQGSEA. This CDR3 comprises 13 residues. V trimming: 6 bases; J trimming: 6 bases; junction bases outside the gene matches: 8. The CDR3 is CSVRTGEMAEAFF. CDR3 nucleotides: TGCAGCGTCCGGACAGGGGAAATGGCTGAAGCTTTCTTT.

The chain employs TRBV6-2 or TRBV6-3 and TRBJ2-3; TRBD2 agrees at 12 bases. With V trimmed by 8 bases and J by 0 bases, 3 bases remained unmatched. The CDR3 consists of 15 residues. CDR1 is MNHEY, CDR2 SVGEGT, per germline. The CDR3 sequence: CASRLAGGSTDTQYF. As DNA, the CDR3 is TGTGCCAGCCGTCTAGCGGGGGGGAGCACAGATACGCAGTATTTT.

The V and J genes are TRBV14 and TRBJ2-2; D is unclear. There are 14 residues in the CDR3. CDR1 SGHDN and CDR2 FVKESK come from the germline V gene. V was clipped by 3 bases and J by 7 bases, with 12 bases between them. DNA for the CDR3: TGTGCCAGCAGCCAGGGCCAAAAGGGCGGGGAGCTGTTTTTT. It specifies CASSQGQKGGELFF.

The V gene is TRBV12-3 or TRBV12-4, the J gene TRBJ1-2; possibly TRBD1 for D (5 bases). V dropped 6 bases and J dropped 4 bases, with 15 bases sitting between them. The CDR3 totals 14 residues. In DNA, the CDR3 is TGTGCCAGCAGGCCCCAGGGCGGCGGCTATGGCTACACCTTC. This gives the protein CASRPQGGGYGYTF.

The chain combines TRBV6-2 or TRBV6-3 with TRBJ2-5, with D perhaps TRBD2 (6 bases). The CDR3 is 14 residues long. Germline CDR1 MNHEY, CDR2 SVGEGT. Trimming took 6 bases from V and 4 from J, leaving 15 bases between them. The DNA of the CDR3 is TGTGCCAGCAGGCTTAGCGGTCAGGGAGAGACCCAGTACTTC. Its translation is CASRLSGQGETQYF.

This clonotype was found a few times. This sequence joins TRBV11-2 and TRBJ2-3, with D tentatively TRBD2 (7 bases). The CDR3 spans 15 residues. V lost 5 bases and J 5 bases, leaving 17 bases between the germline ends. Per the germline V gene, CDR1 is SGHAT and CDR2 is FQNNGV. The CDR3 sequence is CASSPDGRGQDTQYF. CDR3 coding DNA: TGTGCCAGCAGCCCCGACGGGCGGGGGCAAGATACGCAGTATTTT. Filled out from reference TRBV11-2 and TRBJ2-3, the complete variable domain reads EAGVAQSPRYKIIEKRQSVAFWCNPISGHATLYWYQQILGQGPKLLIQFQNNGVVDDSQLPKDRFSAERLKGVDSTLKIQPAKLEDSAVYLCASSPDGRGQDTQYFGPGTRLTVL.